This record looks at one T cell receptor beta chain sequence and its context. This record belongs to a study of blood T cells in healthy people across ages. Through a sample-barcoded 5' primer and a J-beta primer mix, a second PCR was run for roughly 7 to 12 cycles. TCRdb processed the 5' RACE reads anew with MiXCR; each CDR3 protein has one entry. The table has over 600,000 distinct CDR3 sequences, 20% to 25% seen once. The V gene's germline CDR1 is ENHRY and CDR2 SYGVKD. The CDR3 runs 14 residues. V was shortened by 6 bases and J by 4 bases, with 13 bases between the two germline ends. This TCR was recovered from a man in his sixties or seventies in good health. The chain has TRBV10-3 and TRBJ2-1; the D is unclear. Source material: blood. In nucleotides, the CDR3 is TGTGCCATCAGGATGAGGAGTGGATACAATGAGCAGTTCTTC. Its protein product is CAIRMRSGYNEQFF.